These T cell receptor beta chains were read from a single sample in a study of identical twins. TCRdb called the 5' RACE reads again in MiXCR, with one record for every CDR3 protein. The sample holds roughly 500,000 distinct CDR3 sequences, approximately 22% seen once. The sample was also reused in another study, on T cells expressing NK-cell markers.

Sequencing was carried out using CD4+ T cells sorted from blood. All receptors derive from a young woman in good health. Both conserved end residues are trimmed from each CDR3. The listing skips clone size in some rows; elsewhere it reads once, few, many or a size class.

v_gene: TRBV15; j_gene: TRBJ2-7; abundance: -; CDR3aa: ATQAGGDSYEQY
v_gene: TRBV18; j_gene: TRBJ2-1; abundance: -; CDR3aa: ASSPRTVSSYNEQF
v_gene: TRBV5-1; j_gene: TRBJ2-2; abundance: -; CDR3aa: ASLPGQGYTGELF
v_gene: TRBV9; j_gene: TRBJ2-3; abundance: few; CDR3aa: ASSVIGRQSTDTQY
v_gene: TRBV10-3; j_gene: TRBJ2-7; abundance: many; CDR3aa: AISESQVSPEQY
v_gene: TRBV5-5; j_gene: TRBJ2-1; abundance: few; CDR3aa: ASITSGSYYNEQF
v_gene: TRBV6-5; j_gene: TRBJ1-5; abundance: -; CDR3aa: ASSYGVGDYSNQPQH
v_gene: TRBV20-1; j_gene: TRBJ2-7; abundance: -; CDR3aa: SATLGASAYSYEQY
v_gene: TRBV20-1; j_gene: TRBJ1-1; abundance: -; CDR3aa: SALTDLMNTEAF
v_gene: TRBV12-3/TRBV12-4; j_gene: TRBJ2-7; abundance: few; CDR3aa: ASSLVSGRDEQY
v_gene: TRBV20-1; j_gene: TRBJ1-5; abundance: few; CDR3aa: SARSFPGGAQH
v_gene: TRBV10-3; j_gene: TRBJ1-6; abundance: few; CDR3aa: AISDGTGPVPLH
v_gene: TRBV12-3/TRBV12-4; j_gene: TRBJ2-7; abundance: -; CDR3aa: ASSFTDSRYEQY
v_gene: TRBV5-1; j_gene: TRBJ2-3; abundance: few; CDR3aa: ASSLGTAEDTQY
v_gene: TRBV11-3; j_gene: TRBJ2-3; abundance: few; CDR3aa: ASSLGGHTDTQY
v_gene: TRBV10-3; j_gene: TRBJ1-1; abundance: few; CDR3aa: AVRKGDTEAF
v_gene: TRBV20-1; j_gene: TRBJ1-3; abundance: -; CDR3aa: SARVSGNTIY
v_gene: TRBV5-8; j_gene: TRBJ1-1; abundance: few; CDR3aa: ASSSLGTGMNTEAF
v_gene: TRBV20-1; j_gene: TRBJ2-3; abundance: few; CDR3aa: SAREVLEADTQY
v_gene: TRBV5-5; j_gene: TRBJ2-7; abundance: few; CDR3aa: ASSPVRSYEQY
v_gene: TRBV5-1; j_gene: TRBJ1-3; abundance: -; CDR3aa: ASSLEGQTGNTIY
v_gene: TRBV5-1; j_gene: TRBJ2-1; abundance: -; CDR3aa: ASSTRPLGQGSVEQF
v_gene: TRBV2; j_gene: TRBJ1-2; abundance: -; CDR3aa: ASSEISSEYGYT
v_gene: TRBV15; j_gene: TRBJ2-2; abundance: few; CDR3aa: ATSSGGNTGELF
v_gene: TRBV20-1; j_gene: TRBJ2-5; abundance: few; CDR3aa: SVSGGALETQY
v_gene: TRBV5-1; j_gene: TRBJ2-5; abundance: -; CDR3aa: ATSRNRGETQY
v_gene: TRBV12-3/TRBV12-4; j_gene: TRBJ1-1; abundance: -; CDR3aa: ASSLRATSNTEAF
v_gene: TRBV5-1; j_gene: TRBJ2-7; abundance: -; CDR3aa: ASSLDGGESYEQY
v_gene: TRBV24-1; j_gene: TRBJ2-7; abundance: few; CDR3aa: ATSDLWDHEQY
v_gene: TRBV29-1; j_gene: TRBJ2-3; abundance: few; CDR3aa: SVKGQGPTDTQY
v_gene: TRBV10-1; j_gene: TRBJ2-1; abundance: -; CDR3aa: ASSESYPDVEQF
v_gene: TRBV15; j_gene: TRBJ2-5; abundance: few; CDR3aa: ATSRDPSETQY
v_gene: TRBV5-1; j_gene: TRBJ2-5; abundance: few; CDR3aa: ASTVMGRQETQY
v_gene: TRBV3-1; j_gene: TRBJ2-3; abundance: many; CDR3aa: ASSPYSTDTQY
v_gene: TRBV14; j_gene: TRBJ2-1; abundance: few; CDR3aa: ASSPDLDNEQF
v_gene: TRBV12-3/TRBV12-4; j_gene: TRBJ2-7; abundance: many; CDR3aa: ASSFMAGNEQY
v_gene: TRBV20-1; j_gene: TRBJ2-3; abundance: few; CDR3aa: SASDRKSSTDTQY